This TCR beta chain was observed in a study of T cell clonality in common variable immunodeficiency. Study results and caveats: Fewer deletions and N-nucleotide insertions were reportedly seen in common variable immunodeficiency TCR beta sequences.

There are many counts of this clone. What it recognizes is unknown. The read halts 3 residues ahead of the CDR3 end, with the missing end drawn from the germline J gene. The germline V gene encodes CDR1 LNHDA and CDR2 SQIVND (reference sequence). The CDR3 runs to 13 residues. Between the trimmed V and J ends, which lost 5 bases and 5 bases, there was a span of 12 bases. The table came from immunoSEQ multiplex PCR; TCRdb's copy has only in-frame clones and leaves some out. The sample contains tens of thousands of clones, none of them singletons. Sequenced sample: peripheral blood mononuclear cells. The clonotype was recovered from a person aged 18 to 69 in good health. The chain links TRBV19 to TRBJ2-5; the D gene is possibly TRBD2 (5 bases). The DNA read from the CDR3 is TGTGCCAGTAGTGGTTTTAGAGGGGAGACC. Translating it yields CASSGFRGET. The full CDR3 reads CASSGFRGETQYF.